The entry below gives a single T cell receptor (beta chain) sequence along with its context. These data belong to a study of blood T cell repertoires in COVID-19. Study context: Specimens from acute and convalescent COVID-19 originated in the United States, Italy and Spain. From T cells, B-cell-depleted T cells, or PBMCs came the material, which was cDNA or gDNA.

In the original processing: Reference gene primer amplification gave nucleated cell count estimates. Sequencing was performed with immunoSEQ multiplex PCR; in TCRdb, only in-frame clones are kept and a portion is missing. V and J calls and clone size are those listed in that table; D and trimming were worked out from the DNA. The data show about 200,000 clones, roughly 88% seen once. The sample comprised peripheral blood. The source of this sequence is a man between 40 and 49 years old with acute or convalescent COVID-19.

The CDR3 loop reads CASSPRANYGYTF. In DNA, the CDR3 is TGTGCCAGCAGCCCCCGGGCTAACTATGGCTACACCTTC. V usage is TRBV3-1 (or the pseudogene TRBV3-2) and J usage is TRBJ1-2; D is ambiguous. The germline V gene encodes CDR1 LGHDT and CDR2 YNNKEL (reference sequence). The V end lost 4 bases, the J end lost 0 bases, and 6 bases lay between the germline ends. This CDR3 region has 13 residues.